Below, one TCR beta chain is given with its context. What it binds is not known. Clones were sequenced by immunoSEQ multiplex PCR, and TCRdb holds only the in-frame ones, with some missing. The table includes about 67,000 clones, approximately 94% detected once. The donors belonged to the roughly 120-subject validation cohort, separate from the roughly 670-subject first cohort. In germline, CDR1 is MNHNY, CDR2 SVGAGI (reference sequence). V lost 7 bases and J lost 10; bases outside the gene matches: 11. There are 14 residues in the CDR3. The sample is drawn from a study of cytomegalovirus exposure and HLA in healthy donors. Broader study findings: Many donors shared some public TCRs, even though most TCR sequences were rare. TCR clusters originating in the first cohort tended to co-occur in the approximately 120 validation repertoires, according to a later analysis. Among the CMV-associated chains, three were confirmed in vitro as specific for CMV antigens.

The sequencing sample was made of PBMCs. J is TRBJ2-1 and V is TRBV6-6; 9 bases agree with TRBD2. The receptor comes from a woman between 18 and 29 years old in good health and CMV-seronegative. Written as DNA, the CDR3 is TGTGCCAGCAAAAGCGGGGGGTCAATCCGGGAGCAGTTCTTC. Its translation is CASKSGGSIREQFF.